This TCR beta chain appears in the sequencing data of a study of cytomegalovirus exposure and HLA in healthy donors. Overall study findings and caveats: Among TCR beta chains, those listed as cytomegalovirus-associated numbered 164. One variant, a missense change in DCLRE1C, was linked in a later analysis to TCR beta V- and J-gene trimming.

About this clone itself: Its target is not known.

The PCR ran on 60 Vbeta and 13 Jbeta primers. Here immunoSEQ multiplex PCR was the method, and the copy in TCRdb shows in-frame clones only, minus some. The sample carries about 150,000 clones, 86% recorded once. Donors sampled were nominally healthy, though unrecorded immune exposures were likely. The sample comprised PBMCs. The source is a woman under 30 in good health and CMV-seronegative.

The CDR3 DNA follows: TGTGCCAGCAGCCCGGCCGGGACTTTCCTCTACAATGAGCAGTTCTTC. It yields the protein CASSPAGTFLYNEQFF. V usage is TRBV5-6 and J usage is TRBJ2-1; perhaps TRBD2 as D (6 bases). V was cut by 4 bases and J by 3 bases, with 17 bases left in between. In germline, CDR1 is SGHDT, CDR2 YYEEEE. The CDR3 sequence is 16 residues long.